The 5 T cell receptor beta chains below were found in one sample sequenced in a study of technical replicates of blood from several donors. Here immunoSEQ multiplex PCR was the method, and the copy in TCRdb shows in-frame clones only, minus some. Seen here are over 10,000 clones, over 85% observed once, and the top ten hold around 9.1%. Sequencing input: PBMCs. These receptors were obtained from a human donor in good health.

CDR3 in DNA: TGTGCCAGCAGTATTCCCGGGACTAGCGGTTACGAGCAGTACTTC. This gives the protein CASSIPGTSGYEQYF. This chain joins TRBV27 and TRBJ2-7, with TRBD2 identical over 11 bases. CDR3 length: 15 residues. Germline values: CDR1 MNHEY, CDR2 SMNVEV (reference sequence). V was pared by 5 bases and J by 4 bases, with 7 bases of the junction left unmatched.

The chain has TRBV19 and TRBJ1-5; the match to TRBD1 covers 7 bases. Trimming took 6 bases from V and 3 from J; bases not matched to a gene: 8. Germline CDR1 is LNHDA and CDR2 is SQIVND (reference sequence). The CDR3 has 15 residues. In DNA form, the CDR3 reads TGTGCCAGTAGCGAACGACAGGGAATCAATCAGCCCCAGCATTTT. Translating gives CASSERQGINQPQHF.

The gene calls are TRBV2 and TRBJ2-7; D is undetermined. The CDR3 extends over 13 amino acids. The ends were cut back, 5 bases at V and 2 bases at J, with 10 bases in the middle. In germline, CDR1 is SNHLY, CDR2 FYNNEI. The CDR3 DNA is TGTGCCAGCAGTCTGTCTGTCCCCTACGAGCAGTACTTC. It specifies CASSLSVPYEQYF.

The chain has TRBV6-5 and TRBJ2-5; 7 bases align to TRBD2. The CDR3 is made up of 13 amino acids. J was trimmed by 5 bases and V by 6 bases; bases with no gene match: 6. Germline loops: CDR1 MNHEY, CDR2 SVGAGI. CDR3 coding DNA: TGTGCCAGCAGCCAAGCGGGATGGGAGACCCAGTACTTC. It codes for CASSQAGWETQYF.

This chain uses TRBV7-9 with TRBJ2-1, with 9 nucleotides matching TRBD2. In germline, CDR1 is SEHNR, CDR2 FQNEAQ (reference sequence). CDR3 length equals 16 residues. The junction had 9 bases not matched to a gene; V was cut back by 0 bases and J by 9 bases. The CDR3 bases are TGTGCCAGCAGCTTAGCTAGCGGGGGCATTGGGCCTGAGCAGTTCTTC. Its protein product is CASSLASGGIGPEQFF. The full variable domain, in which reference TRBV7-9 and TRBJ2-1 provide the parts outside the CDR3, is DTGVSQNPRHKITKRGQNVTFRCDPISEHNRLYWYRQTLGQGPEFLTYFQNEAQLEKSRLLSDRFSAERPKGSFSTLEIQRTEQGDSAMYLCASSLASGGIGPEQFFGPGTRLTVL.